This T cell receptor (beta chain) is drawn from a study of T cell repertoires in cytomegalovirus infection. Whole-study results and caveats: HLA-C-restricted CMV-specific TCR beta clonotypes were dominant in the ex vivo response. Accumulated public TCR beta family frequency recognized individuals carrying CMV together with the relevant HLA.

TCRdb reprocessed the reads via MiXCR and lists one record per CDR3 protein. The sample yields under 350,000 distinct CDR3 sequences, less than 25% seen once. A remark on this clonotype: Its antigen is currently unknown.

The CDR3 length is 18 residues. V was shortened by 4 bases and J by 1 base, with 23 bases between the two germline ends. CDR1 and CDR2 (germline): SGDLS, YYNGEE. J is TRBJ2-5 and V is TRBV9, with TRBD2 as a possible D gene (7 bases). Specimen: cultured PBMCs, collected from culture after CMV antigen stimulation. This clonotype was obtained from a human donor in good health (CMV status not recorded). Some clones in this sample may be carry-over from other donors' samples. The CDR3 loop is CASSPRSGAGAFQETQYF. In DNA, the CDR3 is TGTGCCAGCAGCCCGCGGTCGGGGGCGGGGGCCTTCCAAGAGACCCAGTACTTC.